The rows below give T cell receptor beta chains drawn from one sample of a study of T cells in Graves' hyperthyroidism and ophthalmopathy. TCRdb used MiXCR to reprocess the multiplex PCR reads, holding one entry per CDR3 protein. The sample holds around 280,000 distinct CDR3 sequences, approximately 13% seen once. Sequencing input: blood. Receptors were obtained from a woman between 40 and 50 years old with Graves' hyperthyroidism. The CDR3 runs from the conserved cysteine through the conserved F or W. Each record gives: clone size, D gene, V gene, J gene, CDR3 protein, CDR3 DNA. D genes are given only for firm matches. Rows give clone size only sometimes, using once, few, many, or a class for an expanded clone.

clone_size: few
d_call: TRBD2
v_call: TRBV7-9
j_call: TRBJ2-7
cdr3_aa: CASSLETSGTYEQYF
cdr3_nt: TGTGCCAGCAGCTTAGAGACTAGCGGAACCTACGAGCAGTACTTC

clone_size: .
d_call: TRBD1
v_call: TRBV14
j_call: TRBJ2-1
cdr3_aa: CASSPGQGAETSSYNEQFF
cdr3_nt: TGTGCCAGCAGCCCTGGACAGGGGGCGGAAACCAGCTCCTACAATGAGCAGTTCTTC

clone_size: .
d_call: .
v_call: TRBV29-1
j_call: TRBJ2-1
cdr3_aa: CSVDGAFF
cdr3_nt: TGCAGCGTCGACGGGGCGTTCTTC

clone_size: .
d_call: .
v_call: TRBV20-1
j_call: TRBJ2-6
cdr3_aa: CSAHARDSHSGANVLTF
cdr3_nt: TGCAGTGCACACGCCCGGGACTCGCACTCTGGGGCCAACGTCCTGACTTTC

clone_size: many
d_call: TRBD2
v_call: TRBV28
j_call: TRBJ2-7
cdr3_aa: CASSLTEGLAGEYEQYF
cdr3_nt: TGTGCCAGCAGTTTAACAGAGGGACTAGCGGGAGAGTACGAGCAGTACTTC

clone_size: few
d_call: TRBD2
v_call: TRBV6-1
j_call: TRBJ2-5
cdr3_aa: CASSEAGGEGLETQYF
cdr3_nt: TGTGCCAGCAGTGAAGCGGGGGGGGAGGGCTTAGAGACCCAGTACTTC

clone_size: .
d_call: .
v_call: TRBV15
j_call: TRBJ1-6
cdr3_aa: CATSRSPGLHNSPLHF
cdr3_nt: TGTGCCACCAGCAGATCTCCGGGACTCCATAATTCACCCCTCCACTTT

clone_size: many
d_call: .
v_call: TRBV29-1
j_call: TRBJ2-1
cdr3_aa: CSARVNEQFF
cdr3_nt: TGCAGCGCCAGGGTTAATGAGCAGTTCTTC

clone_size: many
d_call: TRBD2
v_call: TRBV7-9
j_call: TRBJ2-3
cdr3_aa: CASSVIAGDGTDTQYF
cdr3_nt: TGTGCCAGCAGCGTAATAGCGGGAGATGGTACAGATACGCAGTATTTT

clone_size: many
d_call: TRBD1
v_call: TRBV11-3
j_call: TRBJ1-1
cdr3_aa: CASSLQGQGRLREAFF
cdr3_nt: TGTGCCAGCAGCTTGCAGGGACAGGGGCGATTGAGGGAAGCTTTCTTT

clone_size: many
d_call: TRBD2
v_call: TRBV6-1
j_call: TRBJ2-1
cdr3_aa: CASSFGTSGVSYNEQFF
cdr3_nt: TGTGCCAGCAGCTTCGGGACTAGCGGAGTCTCCTACAATGAGCAGTTCTTC

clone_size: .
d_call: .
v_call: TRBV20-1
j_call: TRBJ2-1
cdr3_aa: CSARDFSQSSYNEQFF
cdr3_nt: TGCAGTGCTAGAGATTTTAGTCAGAGCTCCTACAATGAGCAGTTCTTC

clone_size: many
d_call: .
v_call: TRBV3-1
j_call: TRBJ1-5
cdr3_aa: CASSQDHEPQHF
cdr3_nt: TGTGCCAGCAGCCAAGATCATGAGCCCCAGCATTTT

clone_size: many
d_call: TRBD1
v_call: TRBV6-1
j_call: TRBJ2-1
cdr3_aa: CASSEEAGFAGGDEQFF
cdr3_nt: TGTGCCAGCAGTGAAGAGGCAGGTTTCGCAGGGGGCGATGAGCAGTTCTTC

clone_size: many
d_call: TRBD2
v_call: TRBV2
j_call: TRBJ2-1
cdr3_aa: CASSEAGLAGIKNEQFF
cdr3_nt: TGTGCCAGCAGTGAGGCGGGACTAGCGGGAATAAAAAATGAGCAGTTCTTC

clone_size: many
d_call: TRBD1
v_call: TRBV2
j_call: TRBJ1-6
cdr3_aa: CASSSLGQGLYSPLHF
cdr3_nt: TGTGCCAGCAGTTCCCTCGGACAGGGACTGTACTCACCCCTCCACTTT

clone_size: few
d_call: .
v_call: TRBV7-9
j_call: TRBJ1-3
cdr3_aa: CASRRLNSGNTIYF
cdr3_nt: TGTGCCAGCAGAAGACTTAACTCTGGAAACACCATATATTTT

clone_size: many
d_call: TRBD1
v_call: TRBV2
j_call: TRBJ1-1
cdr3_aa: CASNVPGDRVLGTEAFF
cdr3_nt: TGTGCCAGCAACGTCCCCGGGGACAGGGTATTGGGGACTGAAGCTTTCTTT

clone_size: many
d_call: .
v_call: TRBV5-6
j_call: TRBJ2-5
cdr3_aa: CASSLEVQTQYF
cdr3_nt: TGTGCCAGCAGCTTGGAGGTACAGACCCAGTACTTC

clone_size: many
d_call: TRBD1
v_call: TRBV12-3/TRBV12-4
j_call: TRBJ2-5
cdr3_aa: CASSTGTGWKTQYF
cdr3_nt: TGTGCCAGCAGTACCGGGACAGGGTGGAAGACCCAGTACTTC

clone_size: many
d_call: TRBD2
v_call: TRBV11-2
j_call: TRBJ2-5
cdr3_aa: CASSLGASGGRETQYF
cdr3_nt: TGTGCCAGCAGCTTAGGGGCGTCGGGAGGGCGGGAGACCCAGTACTTC

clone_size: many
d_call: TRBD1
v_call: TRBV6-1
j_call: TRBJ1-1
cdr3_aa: CASRPRDRGQWTEAFF
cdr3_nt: TGTGCCAGCAGGCCCCGGGACAGGGGGCAATGGACTGAAGCTTTCTTT

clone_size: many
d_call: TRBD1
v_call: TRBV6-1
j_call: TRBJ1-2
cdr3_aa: CASNYFSGTANYGYTF
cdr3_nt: TGTGCCAGCAACTATTTCTCCGGGACAGCAAACTATGGCTACACCTTC

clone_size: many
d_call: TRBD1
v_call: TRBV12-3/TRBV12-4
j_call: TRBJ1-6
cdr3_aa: CASSLADRGGSPLHF
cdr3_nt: TGTGCCAGCAGTTTAGCGGACAGGGGTGGGTCACCCCTCCACTTT

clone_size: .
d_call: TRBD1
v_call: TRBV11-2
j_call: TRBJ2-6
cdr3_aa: CASSSGQGNSGANVLTF
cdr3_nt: TGTGCCAGCAGCTCGGGACAGGGGAACTCTGGGGCCAACGTCCTGACTTTC

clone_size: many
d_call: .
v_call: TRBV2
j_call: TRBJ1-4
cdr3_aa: CASSEGGATNEKLFF
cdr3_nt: TGTGCCAGCAGTGAGGGGGGTGCAACTAATGAAAAACTGTTTTTT

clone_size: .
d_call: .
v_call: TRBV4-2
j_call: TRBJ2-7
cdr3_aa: CASSRMTEKQQYF
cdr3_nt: TGTGCCAGCAGCCGAATGACAGAAAAACAGCAGTACTTC

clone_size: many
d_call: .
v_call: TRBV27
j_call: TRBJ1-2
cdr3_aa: CASSSPLTGNYGYTF
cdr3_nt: TGTGCCAGCAGTTCCCCCCTTACAGGAAACTATGGCTACACCTTC

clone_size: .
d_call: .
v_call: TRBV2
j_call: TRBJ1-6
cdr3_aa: CASKLQGDSYNSPLHF
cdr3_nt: TGTGCCAGCAAGCTACAGGGAGACTCCTATAATTCACCCCTCCACTTT

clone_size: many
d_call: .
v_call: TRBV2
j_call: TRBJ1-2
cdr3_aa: CASSEDRPGTSVGYTF
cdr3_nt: TGTGCCAGCAGTGAAGACCGCCCTGGGACAAGTGTGGGCTACACCTTC

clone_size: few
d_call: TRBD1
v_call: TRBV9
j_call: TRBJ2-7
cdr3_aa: CASSFRDSSYEQYF
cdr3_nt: TGTGCCAGCAGCTTCCGGGACAGCTCCTACGAGCAGTACTTC

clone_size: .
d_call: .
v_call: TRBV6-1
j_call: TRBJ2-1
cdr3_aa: CASSEWQEQFF
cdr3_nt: TGTGCCAGCAGTGAATGGCAGGAGCAGTTCTTC

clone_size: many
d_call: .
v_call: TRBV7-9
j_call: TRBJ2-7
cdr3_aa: CASSSGADEQYF
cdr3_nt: TGTGCCAGCAGCTCGGGGGCGGACGAGCAGTACTTC

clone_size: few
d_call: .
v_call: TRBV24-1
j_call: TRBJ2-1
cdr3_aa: CATSDMTGDSYNEQFF
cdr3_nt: TGTGCCACCAGTGACATGACAGGAGATTCCTACAATGAGCAGTTCTTC

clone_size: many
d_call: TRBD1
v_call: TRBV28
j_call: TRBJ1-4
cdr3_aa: CASSYQGAGEKLFF
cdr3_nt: TGTGCCAGCAGCTATCAGGGGGCGGGGGAAAAACTGTTTTTT

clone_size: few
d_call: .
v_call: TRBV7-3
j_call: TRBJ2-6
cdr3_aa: CASSSRGFGANVLTF
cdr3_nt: TGTGCCAGCAGCTCCAGGGGATTTGGGGCCAACGTCCTGACTTTC

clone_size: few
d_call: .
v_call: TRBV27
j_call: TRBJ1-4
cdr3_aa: CASSPIPGLMTTNEKLFF
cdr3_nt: TGTGCCAGCAGTCCGATCCCGGGACTTATGACAACTAATGAAAAACTGTTTTTT

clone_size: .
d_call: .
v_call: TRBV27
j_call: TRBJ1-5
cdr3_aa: CAGSLKGGNQPQHF
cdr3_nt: TGTGCCGGCAGTTTAAAGGGAGGCAATCAGCCCCAGCATTTT

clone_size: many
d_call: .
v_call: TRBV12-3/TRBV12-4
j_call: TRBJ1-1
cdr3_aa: CASSHYPWTEPNTEAFF
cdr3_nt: TGTGCCAGCAGCCACTACCCTTGGACAGAGCCGAACACTGAAGCTTTCTTT

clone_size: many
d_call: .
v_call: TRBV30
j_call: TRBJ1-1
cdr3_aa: CAWSRTNTEAFF
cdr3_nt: TGTGCCTGGAGTAGGACGAACACTGAAGCTTTCTTT

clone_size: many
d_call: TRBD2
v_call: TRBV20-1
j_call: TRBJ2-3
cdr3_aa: CSARVQQREGADTQYF
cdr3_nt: TGCAGTGCTAGAGTTCAGCAGCGGGAGGGTGCAGATACGCAGTATTTT

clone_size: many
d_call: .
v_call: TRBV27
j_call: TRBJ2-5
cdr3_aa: CASSLTLPGMGRQETQYF
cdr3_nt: TGTGCCAGCAGTTTAACCTTGCCCGGGATGGGGCGGCAAGAGACCCAGTACTTC

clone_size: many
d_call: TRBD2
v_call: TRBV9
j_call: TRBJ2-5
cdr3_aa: CASSPRTSTETQYF
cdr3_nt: TGTGCCAGCAGCCCGCGGACTAGCACAGAGACCCAGTACTTC

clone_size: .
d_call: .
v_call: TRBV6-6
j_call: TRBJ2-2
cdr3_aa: CASSYSREGELFF
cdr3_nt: TGTGCCAGCAGTTACTCGAGGGAAGGGGAGCTGTTTTTT

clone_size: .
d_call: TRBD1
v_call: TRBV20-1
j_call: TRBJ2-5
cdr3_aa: CSVGQGRETQYF
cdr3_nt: TGCAGTGTTGGACAGGGCCGAGAGACCCAGTACTTC

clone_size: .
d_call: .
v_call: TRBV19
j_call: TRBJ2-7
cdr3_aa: CALYGTPRTTYEQYF
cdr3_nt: TGTGCCTTATACGGTACGCCTCGGACGACCTACGAGCAGTACTTC

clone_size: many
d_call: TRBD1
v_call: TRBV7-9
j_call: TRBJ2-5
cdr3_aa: CASGRQGLEETQYF
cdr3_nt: TGTGCCAGCGGAAGACAGGGATTAGAAGAGACCCAGTACTTC

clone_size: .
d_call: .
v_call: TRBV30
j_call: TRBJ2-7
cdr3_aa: CAWSPQRYEQYF
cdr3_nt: TGTGCCTGGAGCCCACAGCGGTACGAGCAGTACTTC

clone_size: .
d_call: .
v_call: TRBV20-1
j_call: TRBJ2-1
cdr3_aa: CSAREPLAVYNEQFF
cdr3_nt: TGCAGTGCTAGAGAGCCCCTGGCTGTATACAATGAGCAGTTCTTC

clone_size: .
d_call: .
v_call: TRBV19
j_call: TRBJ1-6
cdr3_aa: CASILGKGDYNSPLHF
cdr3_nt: TGTGCCAGTATCCTGGGAAAGGGGGACTATAATTCACCCCTCCACTTT

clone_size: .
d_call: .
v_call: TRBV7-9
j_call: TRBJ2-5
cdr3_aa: CASSPPGVSGQETQYF
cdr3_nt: TGTGCCAGCAGCCCCCCCGGTGTTAGCGGACAAGAGACCCAGTACTTC

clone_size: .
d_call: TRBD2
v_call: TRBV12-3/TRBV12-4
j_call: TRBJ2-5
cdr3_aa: CASSLGVAGLYMETQYF
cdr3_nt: TGTGCCAGCAGTTTAGGGGTAGCGGGACTCTACATGGAGACCCAGTACTTC

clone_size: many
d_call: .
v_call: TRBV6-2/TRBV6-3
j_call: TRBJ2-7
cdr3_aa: CASSYSYDPKPDYEQYF
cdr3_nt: TGTGCCAGCAGTTACTCCTACGACCCTAAACCCGACTACGAGCAGTACTTC